This T cell receptor (beta chain) was identified in a study of metastatic and nonmetastatic thyroid tumors. The wider study: Repertoire comparisons spanned blood and tumor or nodule tissue from malignant and benign thyroid patients.

TCRdb re-called the PCR reads via MiXCR. This table holds around 13,000 clones, about an eighth found once. Points from the study as a whole: Patients with malignant thyroid tumors reportedly had significantly higher TCR beta diversity than those with benign nodules, in blood and tumor.

Thyroid surgery was preceded by no treatment in any patient. On this clone: Its specificity is unknown.

V lost 7 bases to trimming and J lost 3 bases; unmatched junction nucleotides: 7. Germline lookup yields CDR1 DFQATT and CDR2 SNEGSKA (reference sequence). This CDR3 region has 13 residues. The rearrangement links TRBV20-1 to TRBJ2-7; 9 bases agree with TRBD2. This sequence originates from a female donor with papillary thyroid cancer or a benign thyroid nodule (not recorded which). Some clones in this sample may be carry-over from other donors' samples. Sequenced sample: blood. The CDR3 region is CSGAGGDRYEQYF. For the CDR3, the DNA is TGCAGTGGGGCGGGAGGGGATCGCTACGAGCAGTACTTC.